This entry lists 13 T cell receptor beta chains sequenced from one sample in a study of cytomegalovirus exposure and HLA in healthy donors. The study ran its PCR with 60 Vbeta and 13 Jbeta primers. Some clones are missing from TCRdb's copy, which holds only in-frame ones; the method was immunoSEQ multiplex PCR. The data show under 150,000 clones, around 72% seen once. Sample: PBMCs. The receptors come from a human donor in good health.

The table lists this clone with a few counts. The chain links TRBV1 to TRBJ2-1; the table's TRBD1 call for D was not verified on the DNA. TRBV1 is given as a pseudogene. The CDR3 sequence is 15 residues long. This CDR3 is CTSSQERGPYNEQFF. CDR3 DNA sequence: TGCACCAGCAGCCAAGAAAGGGGTCCCTACAATGAGCAGTTCTTC.

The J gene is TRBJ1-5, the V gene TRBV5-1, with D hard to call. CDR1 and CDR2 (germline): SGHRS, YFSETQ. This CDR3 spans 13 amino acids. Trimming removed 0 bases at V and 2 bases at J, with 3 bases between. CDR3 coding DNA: TGCGCCAGCAGCTTGGCGGGCAATCAGCCCCAGCATTTT. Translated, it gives CASSLAGNQPQHF.

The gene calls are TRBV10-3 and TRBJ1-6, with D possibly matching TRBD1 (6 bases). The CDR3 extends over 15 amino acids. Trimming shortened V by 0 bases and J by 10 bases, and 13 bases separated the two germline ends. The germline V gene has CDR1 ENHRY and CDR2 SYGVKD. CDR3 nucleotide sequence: TGTGCCATCAGTGAGTCGACGGGGGGCCTCTCACCCCTCCACTTT. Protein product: CAISESTGGLSPLHF.

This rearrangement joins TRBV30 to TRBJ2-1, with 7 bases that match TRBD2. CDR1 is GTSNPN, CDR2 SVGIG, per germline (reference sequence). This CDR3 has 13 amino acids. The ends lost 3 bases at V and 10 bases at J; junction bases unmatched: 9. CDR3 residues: CAWRKTSRGEQFF. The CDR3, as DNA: TGTGCCTGGAGAAAGACTAGCAGAGGAGAGCAGTTCTTC.

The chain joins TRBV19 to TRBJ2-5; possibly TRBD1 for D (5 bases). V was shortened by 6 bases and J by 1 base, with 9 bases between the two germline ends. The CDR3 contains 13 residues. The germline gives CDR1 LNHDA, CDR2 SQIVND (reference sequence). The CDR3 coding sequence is TGTGCCAGTAGACAGGACGCCCAAGAGACCCAGTACTTC. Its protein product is CASRQDAQETQYF.

CDR3 loop: CASSAGLEAFF. The CDR3 bases are TGTGCCAGCAGCGCGGGACTGGAGGCTTTCTTT. The genes are TRBV7-9 and TRBJ1-1; the D gene is possibly TRBD1 (5 bases). Trimming shortened V by 5 bases and J by 11 bases, and 12 bases separated the two germline ends. There are 11 residues in the CDR3. Per germline, CDR1 SEHNR and CDR2 FQNEAQ (reference sequence).

In DNA, the CDR3 is TGTGCCAGCAGCACATCCTCATCGGGTCCACAAGAGACCCAGTACTTC. Translation gives CASSTSSSGPQETQYF. The V gene is TRBV7-9, the J gene TRBJ2-7; D unresolved. The end of the DNA fits TRBJ2-5 better, so the J call may be wrong. In germline, CDR1 is SEHNR, CDR2 FQNEAQ (reference sequence). The CDR3 totals 16 residues.

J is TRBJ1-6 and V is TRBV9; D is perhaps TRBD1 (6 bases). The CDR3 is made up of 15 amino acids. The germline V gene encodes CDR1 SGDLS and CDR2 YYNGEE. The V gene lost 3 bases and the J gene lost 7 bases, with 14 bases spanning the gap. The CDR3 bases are TGTGCCAGCAGCGCCCAACAGGGCCTCAATTCACCCCTCCACTTT. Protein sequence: CASSAQQGLNSPLHF.

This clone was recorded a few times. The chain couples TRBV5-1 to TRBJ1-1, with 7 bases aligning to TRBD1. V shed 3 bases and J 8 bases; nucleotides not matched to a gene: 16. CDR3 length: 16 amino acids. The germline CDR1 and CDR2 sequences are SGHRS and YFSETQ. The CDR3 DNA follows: TGCGCCAGCAGCTATAATTTAAGACAGGGAAGAACCGAAGCTTTCTTT. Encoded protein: CASSYNLRQGRTEAFF.

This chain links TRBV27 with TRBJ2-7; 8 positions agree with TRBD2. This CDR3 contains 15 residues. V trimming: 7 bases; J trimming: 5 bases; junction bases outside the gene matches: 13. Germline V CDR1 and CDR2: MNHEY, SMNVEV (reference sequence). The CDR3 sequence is CASKRELAGWNEQYF. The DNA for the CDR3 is TGTGCCAGCAAACGGGAGCTAGCGGGCTGGAACGAGCAGTACTTC.

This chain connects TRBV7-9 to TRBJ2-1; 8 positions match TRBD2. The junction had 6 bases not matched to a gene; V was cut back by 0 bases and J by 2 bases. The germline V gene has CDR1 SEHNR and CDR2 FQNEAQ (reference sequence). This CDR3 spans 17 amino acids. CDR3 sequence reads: CASSLAGSGGPYNEQFF. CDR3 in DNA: TGTGCCAGCAGCTTAGCAGGGAGCGGGGGCCCCTACAATGAGCAGTTCTTC.

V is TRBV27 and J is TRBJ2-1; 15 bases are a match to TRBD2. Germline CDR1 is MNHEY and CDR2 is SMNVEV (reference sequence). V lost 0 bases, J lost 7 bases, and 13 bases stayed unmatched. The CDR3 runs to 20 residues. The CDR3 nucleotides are TGTGCCAGCAGTTTATCAATAGGACTAGCGGGAGGGCCCTCTGGGAATGAGCAGTTCTTC. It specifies CASSLSIGLAGGPSGNEQFF.

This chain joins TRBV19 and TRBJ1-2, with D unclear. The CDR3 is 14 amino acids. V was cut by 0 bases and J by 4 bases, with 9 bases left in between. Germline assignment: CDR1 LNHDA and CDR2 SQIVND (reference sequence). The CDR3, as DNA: TGTGCCAGTAGTATAGATCGTCAGGTCTATGGCTACACCTTC. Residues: CASSIDRQVYGYTF.